This record looks at one T cell receptor beta chain sequence and its context. Just one base apart from a much larger clone, this may be a read error. Germline DNA was also extracted, with blood RNA taken from unsorted whole blood. The study enrolled treatment-naive patients with chronic HBV infection. Germline values: CDR1 MNHEY, CDR2 SVGEGT. CDR3 size: 12 residues. The V gene lost 6 bases and the J gene lost 9 bases, with 15 bases spanning the gap. A constant-region primer primed TCR beta cDNA synthesis from 500 to 550 ng of total RNA. ARM-PCR was slightly modified, and three nested multiplex PCR rounds with it gave rise to the TCR beta libraries. TRBV1-TRBV30 forward and Cbeta reverse primers drove the first two roughly 10-cycle rounds. TCRdb analysed the multiplex PCR reads with MiXCR anew, one entry per CDR3 protein. The profile shows approximately 320,000 distinct CDR3 sequences, approximately 58% of them singletons.

The source of the sample is a study of tumor-infiltrating lymphocytes in primary liver carcinoma. Sample: peripheral blood. The source is a woman aged 25 to 39 with primary liver carcinoma and hepatitis B virus infection. The chain recombines TRBV6-2 or TRBV6-3 with TRBJ2-7; D perhaps matches TRBD1 (5 bases). CDR3 nucleotide sequence: TGTGCCAGCAGCACAGGCGGAGTAGCGCAGTACTTC. It codes for CASSTGGVAQYF.